Given below is one TCR beta chain in context. Its antigen is as yet unknown. This specimen comes from a study of T cell responses to AZD1222 COVID-19 vaccine. The data were produced by immunoSEQ multiplex PCR, yet TCRdb's version contains in-frame clones alone and is incomplete. The sample contains 150,000 or so clones, about nine tenths of which appear only once. Study-level results: Spike-specific TCR breadth and depth went up after people got two AZD1222 doses.

This CDR3 comprises 14 residues. Germline assignment: CDR1 SGHKS and CDR2 YYEKEE (reference sequence). The V gene end was trimmed by 4 bases and the J gene end by 5 bases; junction bases not matched to a gene: 5. The sample was peripheral blood, taken on day 0 of AZD1222 vaccination. V gene TRBV5-5 combines with J gene TRBJ2-7; 11 positions match TRBD1. The receptor comes from an adult in good health. The CDR3 DNA reads as TGTGCCAGCAGCAGGGGACAGGGGGAGGACGAGCAGTACTTC. Translated: CASSRGQGEDEQYF.